This T cell receptor (beta chain) emerged from a study of T cells after posttransplantation cyclophosphamide. Cells defined as naive were viable CD3+CD4+ or CD3+CD8+ and CCR7+CD45RA+CD45RO-CD95-CD27+CD28+. This CDR3 has 13 residues. Germline assignment: CDR1 ENHRY and CDR2 SYGVKD. Trimming left V 0 bases short and J 4 bases short, with 6 bases between. The data were produced by immunoSEQ multiplex PCR, yet TCRdb's version contains in-frame clones alone and is incomplete. The data contain over 15,000 clones, around 94% of them singletons. The V call is TRBV10-3, the J call TRBJ1-2; D gene uncertain. Sequencing was carried out using naive CD4+ T cells sorted from blood. This receptor was taken from a woman between 50 and 59 years old in good health and a related stem cell transplant donor. The chain's CDR3 is CAISESASYGYTF. The CDR3 DNA reads as TGTGCCATCAGTGAGTCGGCAAGCTATGGCTACACCTTC.